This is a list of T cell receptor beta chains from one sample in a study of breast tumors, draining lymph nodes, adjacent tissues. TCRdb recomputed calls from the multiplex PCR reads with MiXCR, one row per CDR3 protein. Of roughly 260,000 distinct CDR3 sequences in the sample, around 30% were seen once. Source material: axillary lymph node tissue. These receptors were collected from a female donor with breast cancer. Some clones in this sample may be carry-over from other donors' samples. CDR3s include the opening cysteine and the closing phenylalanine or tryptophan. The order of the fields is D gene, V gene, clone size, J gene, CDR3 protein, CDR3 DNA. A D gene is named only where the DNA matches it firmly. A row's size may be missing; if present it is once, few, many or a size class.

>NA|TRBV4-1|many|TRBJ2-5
CASSPQSSSRETQYF
TGCGCCAGCAGCCCCCAGTCGAGCAGTCGCGAGACCCAGTACTTC
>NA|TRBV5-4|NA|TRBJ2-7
CTSSLGDEQYF
TGTACCAGCAGCTTGGGTGACGAGCAGTACTTC
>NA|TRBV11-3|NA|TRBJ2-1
CASSSILPYNEQFF
TGTGCCAGCAGCTCTATCCTCCCTTACAATGAGCAGTTCTTC
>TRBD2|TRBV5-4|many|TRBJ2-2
CASSPRTSGMGELFF
TGTGCCAGCAGCCCCAGGACTAGCGGGATGGGGGAGCTGTTTTTT
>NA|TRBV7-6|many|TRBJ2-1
CASSFGGNNEQFF
TGTGCCAGCAGCTTCGGCGGTAACAATGAGCAGTTCTTC
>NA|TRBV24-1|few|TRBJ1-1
CATSEDHYTEAFF
TGTGCCACCAGTGAGGATCACTACACTGAAGCTTTCTTT
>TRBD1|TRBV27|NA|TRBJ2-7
CASSKLTTGEDEQYF
TGTGCCAGCAGTAAACTTACGACAGGGGAGGACGAGCAGTACTTC
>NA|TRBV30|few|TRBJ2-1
CAWAPTRTGNEQFF
TGTGCCTGGGCCCCGACTAGGACAGGCAATGAGCAGTTCTTC
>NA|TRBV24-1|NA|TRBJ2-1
CATSDRTIYNEQLF
TGCGCCACCAGTGATAGGACCATCTACAATGAGCAGCTCTTC
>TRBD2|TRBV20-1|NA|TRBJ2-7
CSVRTSGSQSEQYF
TGCAGTGTCCGAACCAGCGGGAGTCAGTCCGAGCAGTACTTC
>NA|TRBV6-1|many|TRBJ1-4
CASTLNEKLFF
TGTGCCAGCACCTTAAATGAAAAACTGTTTTTT
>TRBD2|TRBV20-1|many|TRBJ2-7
CSARSQAGGSYEQYF
TGCAGTGCTAGATCCCAAGCGGGAGGGTCCTACGAGCAGTACTTC
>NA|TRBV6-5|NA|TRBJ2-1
CASSHSRPRRMNEQFF
TGTGCCAGCAGTCACTCGAGACCGAGGAGGATGAATGAGCAGTTCTTC
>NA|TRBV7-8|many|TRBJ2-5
CASSPPIKETQYF
TGTGCCAGCAGCCCCCCTATTAAAGAGACCCAGTACTTC
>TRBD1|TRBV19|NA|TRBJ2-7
CASRVGTGPYEQYF
TGTGCCAGTAGGGTTGGGACAGGGCCGTACGAGCAGTACTTC
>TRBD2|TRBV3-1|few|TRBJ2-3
CASSPPIAGGGTDTQYF
TGTGCCAGCAGCCCCCCAATAGCGGGAGGAGGCACAGATACGCAGTATTTT
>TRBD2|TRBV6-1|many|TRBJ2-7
CASGALAGGYEQYF
TGTGCCAGCGGGGCTCTAGCGGGAGGTTATGAGCAGTACTTC
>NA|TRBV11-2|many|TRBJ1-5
CASSRDGSNQPQHF
TGTGCCAGCAGCCGGGACGGGAGCAATCAGCCCCAGCATTTT
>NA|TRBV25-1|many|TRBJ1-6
CASSAYNSPLHF
TGTGCCAGCAGTGCTTATAATTCACCCCTCCACTTT
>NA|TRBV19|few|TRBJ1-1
CASSIGMNTEAFF
TGTGCCAGTAGTATAGGGATGAACACTGAAGCTTTCTTT
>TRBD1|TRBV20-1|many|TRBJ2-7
CSATTGQGLYEQYF
TGCAGTGCCACCACGGGACAGGGGCTATACGAGCAGTACTTC
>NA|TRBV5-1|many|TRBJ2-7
CASSLEVSGSEQYF
TGCGCCAGCAGCTTGGAGGTTTCGGGGAGCGAGCAGTACTTC
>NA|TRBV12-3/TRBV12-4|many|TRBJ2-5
CASSFRLRETQYF
TGTGCCAGCAGTTTCAGGCTGAGGGAGACCCAGTACTTC
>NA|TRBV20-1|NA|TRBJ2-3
CSVGTVRDEQYF
TGCAGTGTTGGGACCGTGCGGGATGAGCAGTATTTT
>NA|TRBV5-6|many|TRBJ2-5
CASSLVTGFRETQYF
TGTGCCAGCAGCTTGGTCACAGGATTTCGAGAGACCCAGTACTTC
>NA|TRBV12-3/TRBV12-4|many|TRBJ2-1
CASSKVGSNEQFF
TGTGCCAGCAGTAAAGTGGGGAGCAATGAGCAGTTCTTC
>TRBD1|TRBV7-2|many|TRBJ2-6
CASSTRDREIGGANVLTF
TGTGCCAGCAGCACCCGGGACAGGGAAATTGGTGGGGCCAACGTCCTGACTTTC
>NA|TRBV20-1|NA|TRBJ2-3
CSAGGTAYNEQYF
TGCAGTGCGGGAGGGACAGCCTACAATGAGCAGTATTTT
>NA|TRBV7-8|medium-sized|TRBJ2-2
CASSLERYRDGGELFF
TGTGCCAGCAGCTTAGAGCGGTACAGGGATGGGGGGGAGCTGTTTTTT
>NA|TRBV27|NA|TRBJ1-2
CASSLSAWGGLGYTF
TGTGCCAGCAGTTTATCGGCCTGGGGGGGGTTAGGCTACACCTTC
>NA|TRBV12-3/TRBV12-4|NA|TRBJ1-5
CASRLRGGGQPQHF
TGTGCCAGCAGACTCCGGGGGGGAGGTCAGCCCCAGCATTTT
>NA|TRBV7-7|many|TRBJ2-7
CASSPGPQAAEQYF
TGTGCTAGCAGCCCCGGGCCCCAAGCTGCCGAGCAGTACTTC
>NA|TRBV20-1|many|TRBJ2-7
CSATSPGLETYEQYF
TGCAGTGCTACCAGTCCCGGACTGGAAACCTACGAGCAGTACTTC
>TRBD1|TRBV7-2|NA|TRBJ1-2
CASSLDRSDCLAGYTF
TGTGCCAGCAGCTTGGACAGGTCGGACTGTCTGGCGGGCTACACCTTC
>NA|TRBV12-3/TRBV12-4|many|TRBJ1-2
CASTTDGVAGYTF
TGTGCCAGCACTACGGATGGGGTAGCGGGCTACACCTTC
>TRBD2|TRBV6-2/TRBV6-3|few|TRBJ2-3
CASSYGTSGIDTQYF
TGTGCCAGCAGTTACGGGACTAGCGGGATCGATACGCAGTATTTT
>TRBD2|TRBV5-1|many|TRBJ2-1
CASRLAGTYNEQFF
TGCGCCAGCAGACTAGCGGGGACCTACAATGAGCAGTTCTTC
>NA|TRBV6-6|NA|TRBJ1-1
CASILQGNTEAFF
TGTGCCAGCATCCTACAGGGGAACACTGAAGCTTTCTTT
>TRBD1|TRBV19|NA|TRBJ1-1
CASSTGQGATEAFF
TGTGCCAGTAGTACCGGACAGGGGGCCACTGAAGCTTTCTTT
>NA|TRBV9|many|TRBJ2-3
CASSVEGGPDTQYF
TGTGCCAGCAGCGTAGAGGGGGGCCCAGATACGCAGTATTTT